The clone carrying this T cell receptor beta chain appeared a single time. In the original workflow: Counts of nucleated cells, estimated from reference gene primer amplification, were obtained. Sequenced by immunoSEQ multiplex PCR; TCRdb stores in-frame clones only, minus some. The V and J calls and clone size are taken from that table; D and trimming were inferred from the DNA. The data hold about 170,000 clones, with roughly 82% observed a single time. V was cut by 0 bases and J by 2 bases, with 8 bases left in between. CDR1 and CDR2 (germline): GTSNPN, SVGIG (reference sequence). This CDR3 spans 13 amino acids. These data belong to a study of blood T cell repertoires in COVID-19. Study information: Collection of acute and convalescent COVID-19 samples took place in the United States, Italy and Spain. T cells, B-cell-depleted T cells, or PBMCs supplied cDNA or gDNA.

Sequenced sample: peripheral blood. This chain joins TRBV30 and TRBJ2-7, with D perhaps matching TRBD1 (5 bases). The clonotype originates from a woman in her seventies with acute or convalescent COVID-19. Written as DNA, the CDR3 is TGTGCCTGGAGTGTAGGGGCTGCCTACGAGCAGTACTTC. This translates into CAWSVGAAYEQYF.